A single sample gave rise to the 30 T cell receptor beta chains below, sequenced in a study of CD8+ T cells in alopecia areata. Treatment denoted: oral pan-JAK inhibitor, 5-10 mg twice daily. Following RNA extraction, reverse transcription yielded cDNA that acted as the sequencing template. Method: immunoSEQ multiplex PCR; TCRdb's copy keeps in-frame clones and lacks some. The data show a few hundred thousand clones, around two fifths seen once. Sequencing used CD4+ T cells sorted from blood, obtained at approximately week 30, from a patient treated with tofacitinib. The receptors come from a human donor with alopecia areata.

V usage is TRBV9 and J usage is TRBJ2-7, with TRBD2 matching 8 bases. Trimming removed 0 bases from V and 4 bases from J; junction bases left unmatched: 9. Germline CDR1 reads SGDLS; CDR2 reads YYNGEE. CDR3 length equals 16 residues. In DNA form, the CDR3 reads TGTGCCAGCAGCGTAGGTAGCGGGATACAATCGTACGAGCAGTACTTC. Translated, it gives CASSVGSGIQSYEQYF.

CDR3 DNA: TGCGCCAGCAGCCAAGATCCCGCGGCGGGACAACTAAACTATGGCTACACCTTC. It translates to CASSQDPAAGQLNYGYTF. The genes are TRBV4-1 and TRBJ1-2; a possible D gene is TRBD1 (6 bases). Germline CDR1 and CDR2: MGHRA and YSYEKL. V was pared by 0 bases and J by 2 bases, with 19 bases between. The CDR3 sequence is 18 residues long.

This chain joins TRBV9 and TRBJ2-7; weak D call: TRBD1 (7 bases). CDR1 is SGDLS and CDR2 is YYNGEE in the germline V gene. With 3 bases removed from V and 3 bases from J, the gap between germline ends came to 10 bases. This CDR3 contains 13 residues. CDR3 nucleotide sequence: TGTGCCAGCAGCGCCCAGGGGGGCTACGAGCAGTACTTC. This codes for CASSAQGGYEQYF.

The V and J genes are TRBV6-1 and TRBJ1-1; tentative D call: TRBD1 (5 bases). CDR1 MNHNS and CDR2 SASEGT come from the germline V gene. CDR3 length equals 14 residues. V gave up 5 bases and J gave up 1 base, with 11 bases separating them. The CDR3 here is CASSTLQGNTEAFF. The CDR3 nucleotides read TGTGCCAGCAGTACCCTTCAGGGGAACACTGAAGCTTTCTTT.

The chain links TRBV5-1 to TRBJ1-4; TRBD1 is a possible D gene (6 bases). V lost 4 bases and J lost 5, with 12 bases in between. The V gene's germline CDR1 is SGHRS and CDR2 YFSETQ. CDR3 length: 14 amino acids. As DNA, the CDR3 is TGCGCCAGCAGCCCAGGGGCCGAGAATGAAAAACTGTTTTTT. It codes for CASSPGAENEKLFF.

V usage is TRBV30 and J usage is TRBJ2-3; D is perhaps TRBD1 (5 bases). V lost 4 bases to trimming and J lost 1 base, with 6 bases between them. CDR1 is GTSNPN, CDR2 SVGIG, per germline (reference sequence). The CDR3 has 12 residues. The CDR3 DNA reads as TGTGCCTGGAAAGGGGGCACAGATACGCAGTATTTT. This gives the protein CAWKGGTDTQYF.

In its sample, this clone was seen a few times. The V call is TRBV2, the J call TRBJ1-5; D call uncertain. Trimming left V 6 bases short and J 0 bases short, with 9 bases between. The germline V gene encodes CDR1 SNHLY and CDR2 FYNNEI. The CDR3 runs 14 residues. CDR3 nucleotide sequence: TGTGCCAGCAGCCCGGAGGCTAGCAATCAGCCCCAGCATTTT. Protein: CASSPEASNQPQHF. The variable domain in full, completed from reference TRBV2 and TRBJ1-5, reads EPEVTQTPSHQVTQMGQEVILRCVPISNHLYFYWYRQILGQKVEFLVSFYNNEISEKSEIFDDQFSVERPDGSNFTLKIRSTKLEDSAMYFCASSPEASNQPQHFGDGTRLSIL.

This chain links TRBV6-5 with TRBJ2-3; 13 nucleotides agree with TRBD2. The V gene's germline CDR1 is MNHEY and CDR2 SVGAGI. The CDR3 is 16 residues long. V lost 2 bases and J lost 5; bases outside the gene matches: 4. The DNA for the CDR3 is TGTGCCAGCAGTTACCCCACTAGCGGGAGGGAAGATACGCAGTATTTT. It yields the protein CASSYPTSGREDTQYF.

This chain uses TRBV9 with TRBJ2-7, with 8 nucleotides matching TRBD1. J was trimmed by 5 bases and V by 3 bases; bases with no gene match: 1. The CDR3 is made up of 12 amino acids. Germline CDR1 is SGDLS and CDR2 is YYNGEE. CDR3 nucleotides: TGTGCCAGCAGCGCGGACAGGGACGAGCAGTACTTC. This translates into CASSADRDEQYF.

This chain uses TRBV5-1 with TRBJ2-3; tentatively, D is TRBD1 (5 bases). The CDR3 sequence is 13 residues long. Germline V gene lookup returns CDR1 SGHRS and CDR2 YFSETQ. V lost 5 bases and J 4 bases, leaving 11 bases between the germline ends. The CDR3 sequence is CASSPGMPDTQYF. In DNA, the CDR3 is TGCGCCAGCAGTCCAGGGATGCCAGATACGCAGTATTTT.

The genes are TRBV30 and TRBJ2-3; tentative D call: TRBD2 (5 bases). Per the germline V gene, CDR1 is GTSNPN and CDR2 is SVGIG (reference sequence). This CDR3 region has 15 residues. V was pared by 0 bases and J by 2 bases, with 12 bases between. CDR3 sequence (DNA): TGTGCCTGGAGTGTACTAGGTTTGCTCACAGATACGCAGTATTTT. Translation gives CAWSVLGLLTDTQYF.

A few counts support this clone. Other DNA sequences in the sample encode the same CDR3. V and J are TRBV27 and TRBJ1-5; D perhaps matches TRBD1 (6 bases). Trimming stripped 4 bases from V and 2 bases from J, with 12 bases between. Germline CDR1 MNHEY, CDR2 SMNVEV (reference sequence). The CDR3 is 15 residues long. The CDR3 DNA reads TGTGCCAGCAGTTCCAGGGGTTTAGGCAATCAGCCCCAGCATTTT. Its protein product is CASSSRGLGNQPQHF.

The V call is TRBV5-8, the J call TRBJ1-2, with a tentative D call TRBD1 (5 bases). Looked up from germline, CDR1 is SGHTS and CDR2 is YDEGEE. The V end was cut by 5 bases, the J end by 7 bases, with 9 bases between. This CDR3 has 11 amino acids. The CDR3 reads CASRGTGGYTF. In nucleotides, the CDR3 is TGTGCCAGCAGGGGGACGGGTGGCTACACCTTC.

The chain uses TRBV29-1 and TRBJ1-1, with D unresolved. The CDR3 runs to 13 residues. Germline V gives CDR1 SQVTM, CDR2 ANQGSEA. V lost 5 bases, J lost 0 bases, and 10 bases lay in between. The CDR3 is CSVSRIMNTEAFF. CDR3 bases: TGCAGCGTTTCGCGCATAATGAACACTGAAGCTTTCTTT.

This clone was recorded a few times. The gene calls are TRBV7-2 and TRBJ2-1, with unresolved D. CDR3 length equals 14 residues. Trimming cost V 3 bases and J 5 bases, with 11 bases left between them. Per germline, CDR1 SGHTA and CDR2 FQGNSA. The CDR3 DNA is TGTGCCAGCAGCTTTAGTTCGGCCAACAATGAGCAGTTCTTC. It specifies CASSFSSANNEQFF. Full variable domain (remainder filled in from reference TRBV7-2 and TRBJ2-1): GAGVSQSPSNKVTEKGKDVELRCDPISGHTALYWYRQSLGQGLEFLIYFQGNSAPDKSGLPSDRFSAERTGGSVSTLTIQRTQQEDSAVYLCASSFSSANNEQFFGPGTRLTVL.

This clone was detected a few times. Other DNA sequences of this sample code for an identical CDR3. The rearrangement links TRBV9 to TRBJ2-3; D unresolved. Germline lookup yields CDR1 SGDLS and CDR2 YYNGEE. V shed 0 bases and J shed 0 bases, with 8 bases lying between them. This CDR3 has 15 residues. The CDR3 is CASSVAEGSTDTQYF. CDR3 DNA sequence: TGTGCCAGCAGCGTAGCCGAAGGGAGCACAGATACGCAGTATTTT.

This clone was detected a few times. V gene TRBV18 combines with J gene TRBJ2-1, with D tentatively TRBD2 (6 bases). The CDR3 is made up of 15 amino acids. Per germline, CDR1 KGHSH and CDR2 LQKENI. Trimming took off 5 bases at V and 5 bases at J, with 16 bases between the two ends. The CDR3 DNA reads TGTGCCAGCTCAAGATCAACTAGCAGTAACAATGAGCAGTTCTTC. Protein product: CASSRSTSSNNEQFF.

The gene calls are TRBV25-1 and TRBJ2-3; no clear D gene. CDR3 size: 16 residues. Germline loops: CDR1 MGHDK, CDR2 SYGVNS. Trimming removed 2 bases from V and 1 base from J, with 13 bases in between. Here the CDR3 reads CASSEQRSSGTDTQYF. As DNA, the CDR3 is TGTGCCAGCAGTGAACAGCGATCTTCGGGCACAGATACGCAGTATTTT.

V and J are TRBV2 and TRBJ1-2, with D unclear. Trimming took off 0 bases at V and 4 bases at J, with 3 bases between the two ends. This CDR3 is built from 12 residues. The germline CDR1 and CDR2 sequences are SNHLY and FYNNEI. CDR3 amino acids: CASSEALYGYTF. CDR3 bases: TGTGCCAGCAGTGAAGCCCTCTATGGCTACACCTTC.

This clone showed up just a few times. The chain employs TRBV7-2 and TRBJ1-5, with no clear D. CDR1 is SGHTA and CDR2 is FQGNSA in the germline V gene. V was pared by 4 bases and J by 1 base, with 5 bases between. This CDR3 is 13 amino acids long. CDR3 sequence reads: CASSYNSNQPQHF. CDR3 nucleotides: TGTGCCAGCAGCTATAACAGCAATCAGCCCCAGCATTTT.

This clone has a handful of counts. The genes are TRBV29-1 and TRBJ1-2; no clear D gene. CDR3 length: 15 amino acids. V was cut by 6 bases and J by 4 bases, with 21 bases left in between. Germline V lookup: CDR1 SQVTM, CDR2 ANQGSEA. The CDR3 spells CSVPGGGNGIYGYTF. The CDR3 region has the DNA TGCAGCGTCCCAGGAGGAGGGAACGGGATCTATGGCTACACCTTC. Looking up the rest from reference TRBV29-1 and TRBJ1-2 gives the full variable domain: SAVISQKPSRDICQRGTSLTIQCQVDSQVTMMFWYRQQPGQSLTLIATANQGSEATYESGFVIDKFPISRPNLTFSTLTVSNMSPEDSSIYLCSVPGGGNGIYGYTFGSGTRLTVV.

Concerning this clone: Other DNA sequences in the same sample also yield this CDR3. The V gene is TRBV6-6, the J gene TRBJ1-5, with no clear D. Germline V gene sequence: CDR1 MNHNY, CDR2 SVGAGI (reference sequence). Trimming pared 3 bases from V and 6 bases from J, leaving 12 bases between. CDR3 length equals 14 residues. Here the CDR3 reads CASSYSNSGQPQHF. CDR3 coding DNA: TGTGCCAGCAGTTATAGCAACTCGGGTCAGCCCCAGCATTTT.

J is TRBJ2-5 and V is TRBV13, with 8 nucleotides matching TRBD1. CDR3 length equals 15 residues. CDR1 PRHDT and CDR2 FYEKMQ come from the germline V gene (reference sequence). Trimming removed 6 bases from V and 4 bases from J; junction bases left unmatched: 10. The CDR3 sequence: CASSSGGDYGETQYF. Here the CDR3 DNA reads TGTGCCAGCAGTTCAGGGGGCGACTACGGAGAGACCCAGTACTTC.

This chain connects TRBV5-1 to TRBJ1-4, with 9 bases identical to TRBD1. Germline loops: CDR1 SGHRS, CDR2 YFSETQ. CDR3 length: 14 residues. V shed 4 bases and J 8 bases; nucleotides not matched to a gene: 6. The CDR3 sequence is CASSTQGAREKLFF. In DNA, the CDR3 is TGCGCCAGCAGCACACAGGGGGCGCGGGAAAAACTGTTTTTT.

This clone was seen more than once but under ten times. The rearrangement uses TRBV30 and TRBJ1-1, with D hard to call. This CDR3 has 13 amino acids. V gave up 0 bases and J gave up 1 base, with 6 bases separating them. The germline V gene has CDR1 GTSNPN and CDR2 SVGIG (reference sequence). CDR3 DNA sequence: TGTGCCTGGAGTGTACCAGGGAACACTGAAGCTTTCTTT. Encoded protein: CAWSVPGNTEAFF.

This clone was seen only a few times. Here the CDR3 reads CASSRDHPYEQYF. CDR3 in DNA: TGCGCCAGCAGCAGGGACCATCCCTACGAGCAGTACTTC. The chain employs TRBV5-1 and TRBJ2-7; D assignment may be TRBD1 or TRBD2 (5 bases each). Deletions cut 4 bases from V and 2 bases from J, with 10 bases between. The germline V gene has CDR1 SGHRS and CDR2 YFSETQ. CDR3 size: 13 residues.

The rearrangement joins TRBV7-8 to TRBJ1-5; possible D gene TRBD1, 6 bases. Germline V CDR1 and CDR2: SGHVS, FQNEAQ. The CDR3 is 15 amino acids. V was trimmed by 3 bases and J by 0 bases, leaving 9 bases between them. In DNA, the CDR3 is TGTGCCAGCAGCTTTGGGACAAATAGCAATCAGCCCCAGCATTTT. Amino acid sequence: CASSFGTNSNQPQHF.

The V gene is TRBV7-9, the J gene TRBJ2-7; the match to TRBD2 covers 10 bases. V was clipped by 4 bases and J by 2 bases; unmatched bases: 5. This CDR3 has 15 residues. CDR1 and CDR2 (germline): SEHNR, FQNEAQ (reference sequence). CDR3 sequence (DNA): TGTGCCAGCAGCTCCGGACTAGCGGTTACCTACGAGCAGTACTTC. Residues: CASSSGLAVTYEQYF.

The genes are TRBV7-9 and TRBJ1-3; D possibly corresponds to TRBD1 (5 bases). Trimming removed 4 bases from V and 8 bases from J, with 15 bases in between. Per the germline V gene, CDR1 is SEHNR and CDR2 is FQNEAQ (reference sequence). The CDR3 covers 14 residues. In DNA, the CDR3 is TGTGCCAGCAGCTACGCCTTGGGGCTCGACACCATATATTTT. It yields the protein CASSYALGLDTIYF.

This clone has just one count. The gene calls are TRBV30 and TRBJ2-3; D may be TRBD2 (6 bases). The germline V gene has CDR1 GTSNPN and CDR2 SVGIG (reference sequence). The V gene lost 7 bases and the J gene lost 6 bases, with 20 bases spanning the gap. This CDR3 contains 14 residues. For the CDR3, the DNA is TGTGCCTACCTACCCCGGGGGAGCGGGGATACGCAGTATTTT. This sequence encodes CAYLPRGSGDTQYF.